This T cell receptor (beta chain) derives from a study of blood T cell repertoires in COVID-19. Study as a whole: Samples representing acute and convalescent COVID-19 were sourced from the United States, Italy and Spain. T cells, B-cell-depleted T cells, or PBMCs provided the cDNA or gDNA that served as material.

Trimming removed 0 bases from V and 5 bases from J, with 14 bases in between. This CDR3 has 16 amino acids. CDR1 and CDR2 from the germline V gene are SGHRS and YFSETQ. Study processing details: Amplified reference gene primers provided the basis for estimating nucleated cell counts. The table came from immunoSEQ multiplex PCR; TCRdb's copy has only in-frame clones and leaves some out. V, J and clone size reflect that table, while D and trimming were determined from the DNA. The sample lists 35,000 to 50,000 clones, roughly 84% seen once, with around 13% in the top ten. Sequenced: peripheral blood. The chain couples TRBV5-1 to TRBJ2-2; perhaps TRBD1 as D (7 bases). The clonotype was recovered from a woman in her sixties or seventies in a cohort sampled during active COVID-19. As DNA, the CDR3 is TGCGCCAGCAGCTTGGGGCAGGGGGGCGGTACCGGGGAGCTGTTTTTT. Encoded protein: CASSLGQGGGTGELFF. The variable domain in full, completed from reference TRBV5-1 and TRBJ2-2, reads KAGVTQTPRYLIKTRGQQVTLSCSPISGHRSVSWYQQTPGQGLQFLFEYFSETQRNKGNFPGRFSGRQFSNSRSEMNVSTLELGDSALYLCASSLGQGGGTGELFFGEGSRLTVL.